This T cell receptor (beta chain) stems from a study of technical replicates of blood from several donors. CDR3 length: 14 residues. The germline V gene encodes CDR1 SGHRS and CDR2 YFSETQ. V lost 4 bases to trimming and J lost 1 base, with 10 bases between them. Clones were read by immunoSEQ multiplex PCR, and TCRdb kept only the in-frame ones, dropping some. Here the sample spans roughly 70,000 clones, around 97% being singletons. The V call is TRBV5-1, the J call TRBJ2-3; no clear D gene. This receptor was obtained from a human donor in good health. The sequenced sample was T cells isolated from PBMCs. The CDR3 sequence: CASSVVRGTDTQYF. In nucleotides, the CDR3 is TGCGCCAGCAGCGTCGTCCGCGGCACAGATACGCAGTATTTT.